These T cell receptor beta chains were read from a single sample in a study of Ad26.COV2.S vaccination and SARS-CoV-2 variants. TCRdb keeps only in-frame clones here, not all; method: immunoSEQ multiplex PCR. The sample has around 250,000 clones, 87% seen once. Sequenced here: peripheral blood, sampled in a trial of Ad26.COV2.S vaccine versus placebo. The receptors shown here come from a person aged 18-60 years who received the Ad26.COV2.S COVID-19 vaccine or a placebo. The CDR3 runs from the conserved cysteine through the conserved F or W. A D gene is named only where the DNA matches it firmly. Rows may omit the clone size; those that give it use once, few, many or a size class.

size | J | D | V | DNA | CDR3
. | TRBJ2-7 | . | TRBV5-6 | TGTGCCAGCAGCTCGATCTACGAGCAGTACTTC | CASSSIYEQYF
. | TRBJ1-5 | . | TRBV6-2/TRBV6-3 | TGTGCCAGCAGTTACAATAGTTACCAGCCCCAGCATTTT | CASSYNSYQPQHF
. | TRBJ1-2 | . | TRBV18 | TGTGCCAGCTCACCACCAACGACAGGACTTAACTATGGCTACACCTTC | CASSPPTTGLNYGYTF
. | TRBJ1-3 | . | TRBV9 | TGTGCCAGCAGCGTAGGAGCAGGGGACTCCTCTGGAAACACCATATATTTT | CASSVGAGDSSGNTIYF
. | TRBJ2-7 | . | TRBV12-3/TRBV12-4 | TGTGCCAGCAGTTTAGAACAGGTAGCCGAGCAGTACTTC | CASSLEQVAEQYF
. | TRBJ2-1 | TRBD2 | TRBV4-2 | TGTGCCAGCAGCCACCCTAGCGGGAGCTCCTACAATGAGCAGTTCTTC | CASSHPSGSSYNEQFF
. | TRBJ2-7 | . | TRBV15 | TGTGCCACCAGCAGGGACAGCTCTGGTTACGAGCAGTACTTC | CATSRDSSGYEQYF
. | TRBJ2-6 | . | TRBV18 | TGTGCCAGCTCACCGAGAGGGGTGTCTCCCTCTGGGGCCAACGTCCTGACTTTC | CASSPRGVSPSGANVLTF
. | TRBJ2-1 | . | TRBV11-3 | TGTGCCAGCAGCTCCTATACTGGAACGGATCGCGACAATGAGCAGTTCTTC | CASSSYTGTDRDNEQFF
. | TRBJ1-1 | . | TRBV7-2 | TGTGCCAGCAGCTCCGCCGTAGGGGGAGGTAGCACTGAAGCTTTCTTT | CASSSAVGGGSTEAFF
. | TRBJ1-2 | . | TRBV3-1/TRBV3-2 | TGTGCCAGCAGCCAAGATTGGGCAGCCTATGGCTACACCTTC | CASSQDWAAYGYTF
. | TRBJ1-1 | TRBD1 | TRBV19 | TGTGCCAGCAGGGACAGGCGGGGTATGAACACTGAAGCTTTCTTT | CASRDRRGMNTEAFF
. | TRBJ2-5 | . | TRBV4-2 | TGTGCCAGCAGCCAAGGACTAGGGGGCGAGACCCAGTACTTC | CASSQGLGGETQYF
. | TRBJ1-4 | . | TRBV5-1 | TGCGCCAGCAGGGAAGGAGCTAATGAAAAACTGTTTTTT | CASREGANEKLFF
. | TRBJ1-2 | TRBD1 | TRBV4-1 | TGCGCCAGCAGCCAACGGGACAGGGGGCGCGCGGCGAACTATGGCTACACCTTC | CASSQRDRGRAANYGYTF
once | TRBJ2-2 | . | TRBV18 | TGTGCCAGCTCACCACCAAACGGGGAGCTGTTTTTT | CASSPPNGELFF
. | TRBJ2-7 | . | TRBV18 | TGTGCCAGCTCACCCCGATTCGACGAGCAGTACTTC | CASSPRFDEQYF
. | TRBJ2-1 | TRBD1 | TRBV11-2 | TGTGCCAGCGCCTCCGGGACAGGGGGCCGGGAGCAGTTCTTC | CASASGTGGREQFF
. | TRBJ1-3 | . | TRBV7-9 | TGTGCCAGCAGCTTAACCGCGGGGGCTGGAAACACCATATATTTT | CASSLTAGAGNTIYF
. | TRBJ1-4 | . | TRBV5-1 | TGCGCCAGCAGCTTGGAGAGAGCAACTAATGAAAAACTGTTTTTT | CASSLERATNEKLFF
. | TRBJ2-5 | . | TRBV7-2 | TGTGCCAGCAGCTCCGGGGGAGGGGGCGGAGAGACCCAGTACTTC | CASSSGGGGGETQYF
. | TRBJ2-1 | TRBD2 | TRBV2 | TGTGCCCGACTATCTACTAGCGGGAGGGCCTACAATGAGCAGTTCTTC | CARLSTSGRAYNEQFF
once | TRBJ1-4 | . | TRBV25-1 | TGTGCCAGCAGTGACCCCCAGTCGGAAAAACTGTTTTTT | CASSDPQSEKLFF
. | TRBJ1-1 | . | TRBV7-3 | TGTGCCAGCGCACCGGGGGGGCCGAACACTGAAGCTTTCTTT | CASAPGGPNTEAFF
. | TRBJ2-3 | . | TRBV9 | TGTGCCAGCAGCGCCCAGGGGACAGATACGCAGTATTTT | CASSAQGTDTQYF
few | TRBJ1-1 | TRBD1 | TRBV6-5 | TGTGCCAGCAGTTACTCGCAGGGGGCGAACACTGAAGCTTTCTTT | CASSYSQGANTEAFF
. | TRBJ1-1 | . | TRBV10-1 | TGCCCCTGTCCCGAAGGGTGGGGAGATCAGAATGAACACACTGAAGCTTTCTTT | CPCPEGWGDQNEHTEAFF
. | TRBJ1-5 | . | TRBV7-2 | TGTGCCAGCAGCTTAGAGGGGACATTCGGGAGGCCCCAGCATTTT | CASSLEGTFGRPQHF
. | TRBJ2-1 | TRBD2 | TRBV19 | TGTGCCAGTAGTCCGGCTAGCGGGGGGGTCTACTTATACAATGAGCAGTTCTTC | CASSPASGGVYLYNEQFF